This T cell receptor (beta chain) was profiled in a study of regulatory T cells in long-lasting Graves disease. On the study more broadly: To qualify as persistent, Graves' disease required over 5 years of antithyroid drugs with positive TSH receptor antibodies.

Combining iRepertoire HTBI primers with Arm-PCR of CDR3 regions, the authors built TCR beta libraries. Using its own MiXCR run on the multiplex PCR reads, TCRdb lists one record per CDR3 protein. The data show roughly 300,000 distinct CDR3 sequences, roughly a fifth seen once. This clonotype was counted between two and nine times. Its antigen is unidentified. The sample's time point: persistent/refractory GD, antithyroid drugs over 5 years with positive TRAb. PBMC RNA was the source of the TCR library. Graves' disease diagnoses used American Thyroid Association guidelines. Regarding the study as a whole: Among the persistent patients, 2,500 to 3,500 public clonotypes were shared, more than the approximately 1,000 shared among new patients. Under persistent disease, TRBV28, TRBJ1-2 and TRBJ2-5 were used preferentially.

The V and J ends lost 0 bases and 0 bases, in that order; junction bases with no gene match: 8. The CDR3 length is 19 residues. Germline V gene data show CDR1 as MGHRA and CDR2 as YSYEKL. The gene calls are TRBV4-1 and TRBJ2-2, with 9 bases lining up with TRBD2. This specimen consisted of peripheral blood mononuclear cells (PBMCs), obtained when the disease was refractory, from a patient treated with antithyroid drugs. The sequence came from a female donor with Graves disease. In DNA, the CDR3 is TGCGCCAGCAGCCAAGATCCGGTAGCGGGGGCGACGAACACCGGGGAGCTGTTTTTT. Protein product: CASSQDPVAGATNTGELFF.